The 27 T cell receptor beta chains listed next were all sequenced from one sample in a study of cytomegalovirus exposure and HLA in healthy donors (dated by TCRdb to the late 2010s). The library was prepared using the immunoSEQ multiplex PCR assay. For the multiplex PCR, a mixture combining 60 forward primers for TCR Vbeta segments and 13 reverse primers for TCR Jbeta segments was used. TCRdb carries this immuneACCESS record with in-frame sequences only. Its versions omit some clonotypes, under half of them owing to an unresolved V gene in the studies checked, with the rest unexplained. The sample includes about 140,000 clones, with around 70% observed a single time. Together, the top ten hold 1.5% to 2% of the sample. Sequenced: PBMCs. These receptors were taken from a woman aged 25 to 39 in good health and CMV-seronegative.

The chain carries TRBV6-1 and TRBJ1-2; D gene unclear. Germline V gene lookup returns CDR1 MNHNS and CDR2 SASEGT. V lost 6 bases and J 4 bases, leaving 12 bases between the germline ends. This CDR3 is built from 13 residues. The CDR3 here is CASRQDGSYGYTF. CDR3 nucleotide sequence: TGTGCCAGCAGACAAGACGGGTCCTATGGCTACACCTTC.

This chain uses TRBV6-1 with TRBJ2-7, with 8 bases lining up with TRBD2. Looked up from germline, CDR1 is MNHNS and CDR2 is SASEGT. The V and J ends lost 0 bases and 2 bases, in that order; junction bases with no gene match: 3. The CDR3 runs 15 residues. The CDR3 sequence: CASSEAVLAAYEQYF. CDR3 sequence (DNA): TGTGCCAGCAGTGAAGCGGTACTAGCGGCCTACGAGCAGTACTTC.

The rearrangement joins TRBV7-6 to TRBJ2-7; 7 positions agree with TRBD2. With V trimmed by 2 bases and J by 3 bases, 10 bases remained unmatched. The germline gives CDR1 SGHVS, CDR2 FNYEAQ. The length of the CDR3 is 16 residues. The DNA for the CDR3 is TGTGCCAGCAGCTTATCCGGGTCTAGCGGAGACTACGAGCAGTACTTC. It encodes CASSLSGSSGDYEQYF.

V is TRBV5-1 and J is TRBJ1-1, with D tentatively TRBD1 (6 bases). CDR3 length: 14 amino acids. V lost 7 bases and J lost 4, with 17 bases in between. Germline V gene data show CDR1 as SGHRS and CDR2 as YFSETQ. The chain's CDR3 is CASQGGRGVTEAFF. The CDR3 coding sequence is TGCGCCAGCCAAGGGGGGAGGGGAGTCACTGAAGCTTTCTTT.

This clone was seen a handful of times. The CDR3 DNA is TGTGCCAGCAGCGTAGGGCGGGGGCCGTATGGCTACACCTTC. Its protein product is CASSVGRGPYGYTF. The rearrangement uses TRBV9 and TRBJ1-2, with D possibly TRBD1 on 6 matching bases. The CDR3 totals 14 residues. Germline V gene sequence: CDR1 SGDLS, CDR2 YYNGEE. The V end lost 0 bases, the J end lost 5 bases, and 11 bases lay between the germline ends.

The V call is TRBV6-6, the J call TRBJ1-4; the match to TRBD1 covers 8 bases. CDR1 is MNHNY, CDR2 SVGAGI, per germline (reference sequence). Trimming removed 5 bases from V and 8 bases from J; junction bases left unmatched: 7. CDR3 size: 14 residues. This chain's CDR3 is CASSQGQGGEKLFF. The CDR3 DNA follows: TGTGCCAGCAGTCAAGGACAGGGTGGAGAAAAACTGTTTTTT.

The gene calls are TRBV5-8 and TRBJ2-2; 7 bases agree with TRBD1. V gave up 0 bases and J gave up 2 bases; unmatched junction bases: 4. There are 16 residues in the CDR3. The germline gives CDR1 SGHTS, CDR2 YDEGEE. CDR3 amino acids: CASSLVQGGNTGELFF. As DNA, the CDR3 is TGTGCCAGCAGCTTGGTACAAGGGGGCAACACCGGGGAGCTGTTTTTT.

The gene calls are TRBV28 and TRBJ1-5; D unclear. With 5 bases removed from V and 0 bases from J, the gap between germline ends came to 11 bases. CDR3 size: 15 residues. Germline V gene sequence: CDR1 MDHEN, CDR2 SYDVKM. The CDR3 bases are TGTGCCAGCAGTCCCCTCACACCTAGCAATCAGCCCCAGCATTTT. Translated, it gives CASSPLTPSNQPQHF.

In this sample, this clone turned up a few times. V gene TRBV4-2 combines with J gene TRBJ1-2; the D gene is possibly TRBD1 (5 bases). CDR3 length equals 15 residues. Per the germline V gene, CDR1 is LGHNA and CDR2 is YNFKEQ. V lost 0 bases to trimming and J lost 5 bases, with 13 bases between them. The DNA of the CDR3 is TGTGCCAGCAGCCAAGATCGCGTGGGGGGGTATGGCTACACCTTC. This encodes CASSQDRVGGYGYTF.

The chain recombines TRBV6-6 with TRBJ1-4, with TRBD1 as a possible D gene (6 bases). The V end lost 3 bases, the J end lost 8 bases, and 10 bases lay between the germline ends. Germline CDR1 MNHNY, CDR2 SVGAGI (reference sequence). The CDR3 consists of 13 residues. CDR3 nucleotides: TGTGCCAGCAGTTATAGGGGGAAGGAAAAACTGTTTTTT. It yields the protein CASSYRGKEKLFF.

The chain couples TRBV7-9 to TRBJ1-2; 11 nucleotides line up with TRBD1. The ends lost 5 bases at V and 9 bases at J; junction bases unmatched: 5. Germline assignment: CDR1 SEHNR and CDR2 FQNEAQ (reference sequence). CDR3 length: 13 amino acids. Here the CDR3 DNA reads TGTGCCAGCAGCCCGGGACAGGGGGACCGCTACACCTTC. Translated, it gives CASSPGQGDRYTF.

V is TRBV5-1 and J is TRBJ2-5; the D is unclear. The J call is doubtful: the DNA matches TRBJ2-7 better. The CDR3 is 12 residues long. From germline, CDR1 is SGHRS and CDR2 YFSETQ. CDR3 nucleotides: TGCGCCAGCAGCGTCCGTCCCTACGAGCAGTACTTC. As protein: CASSVRPYEQYF.

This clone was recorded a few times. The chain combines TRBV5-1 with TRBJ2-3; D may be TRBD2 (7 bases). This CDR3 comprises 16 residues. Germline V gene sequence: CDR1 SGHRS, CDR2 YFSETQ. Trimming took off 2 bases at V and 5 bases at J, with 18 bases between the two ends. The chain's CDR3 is CASSLGNGGPGDTQYF. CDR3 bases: TGCGCCAGCAGCTTAGGTAACGGGGGGCCGGGAGATACGCAGTATTTT.

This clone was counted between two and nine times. The CDR3 bases are TGTGCCAGCAGCCTTAGGGGACAGGGCGCCTTTAGGGTGCAGTACGTC. This gives the protein CASSLRGQGAFRVQYV. This rearrangement joins TRBV21-1 to TRBJ2-7; the DNA was not used to check the table's D call, TRBD1. TRBV21-1 is labeled a pseudogene. The CDR3 loop spans 16 amino acids.

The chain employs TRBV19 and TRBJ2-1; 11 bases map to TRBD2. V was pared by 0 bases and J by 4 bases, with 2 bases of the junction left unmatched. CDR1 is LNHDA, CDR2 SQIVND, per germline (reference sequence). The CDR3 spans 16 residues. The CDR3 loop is CASSIEIAGGYNEQFF. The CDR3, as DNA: TGTGCCAGTAGTATAGAGATAGCGGGAGGGTACAATGAGCAGTTCTTC. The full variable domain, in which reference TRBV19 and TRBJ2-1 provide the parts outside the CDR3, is DGGITQSPKYLFRKEGQNVTLSCEQNLNHDAMYWYRQDPGQGLRLIYYSQIVNDFQKGDIAEGYSVSREKKESFPLTVTSAQKNPTAFYLCASSIEIAGGYNEQFFGPGTRLTVL.

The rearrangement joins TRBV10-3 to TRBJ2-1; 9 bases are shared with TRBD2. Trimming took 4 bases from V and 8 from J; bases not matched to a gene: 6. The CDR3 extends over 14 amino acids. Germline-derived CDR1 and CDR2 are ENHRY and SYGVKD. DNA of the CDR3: TGTGCCATCAGTGTCGCTAGCGGGGTGGATGAGCAGTTCTTC. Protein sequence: CAISVASGVDEQFF.

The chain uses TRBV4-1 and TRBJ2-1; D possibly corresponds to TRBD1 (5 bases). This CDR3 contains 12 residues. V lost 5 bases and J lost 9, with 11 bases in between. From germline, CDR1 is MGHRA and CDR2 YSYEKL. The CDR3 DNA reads TGCGCCAGCAGCTATCAGGGAATTGAGCAGTTCTTC. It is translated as CASSYQGIEQFF.

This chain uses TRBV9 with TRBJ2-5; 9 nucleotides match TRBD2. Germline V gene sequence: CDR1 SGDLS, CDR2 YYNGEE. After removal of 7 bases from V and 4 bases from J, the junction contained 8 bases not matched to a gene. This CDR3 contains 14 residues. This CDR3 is CASGLYSGGETQYF. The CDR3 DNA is TGTGCCAGCGGCTTATATAGCGGGGGAGAGACCCAGTACTTC. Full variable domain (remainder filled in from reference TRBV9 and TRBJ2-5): DSGVTQTPKHLITATGQRVTLRCSPRSGDLSVYWYQQSLDQGLQFLIQYYNGEERAKGNILERFSAQQFPDLHSELNLSSLELGDSALYFCASGLYSGGETQYFGPGTRLLVL.

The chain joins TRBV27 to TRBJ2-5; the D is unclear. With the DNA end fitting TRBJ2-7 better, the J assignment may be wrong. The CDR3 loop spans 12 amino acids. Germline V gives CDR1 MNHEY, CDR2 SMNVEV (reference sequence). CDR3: CASRTSGDEQYF. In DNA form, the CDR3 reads TGTGCCAGCAGAACTTCGGGTGACGAGCAGTACTTC.

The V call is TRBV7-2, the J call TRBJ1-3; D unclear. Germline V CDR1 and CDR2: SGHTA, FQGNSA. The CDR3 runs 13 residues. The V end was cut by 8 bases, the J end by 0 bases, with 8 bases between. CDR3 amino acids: CASGQNSGNTIYF. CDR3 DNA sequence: TGTGCCAGCGGTCAGAACTCTGGAAACACCATATATTTT.

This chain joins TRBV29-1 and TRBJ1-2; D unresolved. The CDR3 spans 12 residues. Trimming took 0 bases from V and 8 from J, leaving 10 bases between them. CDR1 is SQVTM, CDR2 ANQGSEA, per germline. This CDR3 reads CSVEDGAGGYTF. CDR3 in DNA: TGCAGCGTTGAAGATGGAGCGGGAGGCTACACCTTC.

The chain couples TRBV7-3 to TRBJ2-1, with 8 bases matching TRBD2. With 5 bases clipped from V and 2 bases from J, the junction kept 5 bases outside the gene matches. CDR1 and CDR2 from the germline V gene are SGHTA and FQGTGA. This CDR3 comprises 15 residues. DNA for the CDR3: TGTGCCAGCAGCCCCCCCGGGGGGGCCTACAATGAGCAGTTCTTC. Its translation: CASSPPGGAYNEQFF.

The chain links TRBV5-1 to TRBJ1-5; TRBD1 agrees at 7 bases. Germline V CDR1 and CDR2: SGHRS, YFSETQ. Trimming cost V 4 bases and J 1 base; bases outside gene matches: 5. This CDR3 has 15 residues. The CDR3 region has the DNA TGCGCCAGCAGCCCCTCGGGACAGAGCAATCAGCCCCAGCATTTT. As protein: CASSPSGQSNQPQHF.

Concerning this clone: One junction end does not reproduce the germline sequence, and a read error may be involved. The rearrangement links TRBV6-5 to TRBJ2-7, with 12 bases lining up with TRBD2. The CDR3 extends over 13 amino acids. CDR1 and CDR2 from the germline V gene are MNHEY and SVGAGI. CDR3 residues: CASSYGTSGSLNF. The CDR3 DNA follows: TGTGCCAGCAGTTACGGGACTAGCGGGTCGCTGAACTTC.

CDR3 DNA: TGCGCCAGCAGCTTGGCTGGGACAGGGTTTGGAAACACCATATATTTT. This sequence encodes CASSLAGTGFGNTIYF. This chain links TRBV5-1 with TRBJ1-3; 9 bases fit TRBD1. This CDR3 spans 16 amino acids. Germline V gene sequence: CDR1 SGHRS, CDR2 YFSETQ. The junction had 4 bases not matched to a gene; V was cut back by 0 bases and J by 3 bases.

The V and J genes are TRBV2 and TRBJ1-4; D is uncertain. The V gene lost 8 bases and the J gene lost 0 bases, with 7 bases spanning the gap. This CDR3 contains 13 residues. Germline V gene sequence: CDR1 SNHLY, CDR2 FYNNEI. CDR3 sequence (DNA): TGTGCCAGCCGGGGATCAACTAATGAAAAACTGTTTTTT. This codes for CASRGSTNEKLFF.

CDR3 protein: CSVLTDRRVNSPLHF. Written as DNA, the CDR3 is TGCAGCGTCCTGACCGACAGGAGAGTGAATTCACCCCTCCACTTT. The chain carries TRBV29-1 and TRBJ1-6; D might be TRBD1 (6 bases). V lost 6 bases to trimming and J lost 7 bases, with 19 bases between them. This CDR3 has 15 amino acids. Germline V CDR1 and CDR2: SQVTM, ANQGSEA.